This entry lists 9 T cell receptor beta chains sequenced from one sample in a study of shared clonotypes between healthy human individuals. Repertoires were generated with immunoSEQ multiplex PCR, while TCRdb's copy carries only in-frame clones and drops some. The table includes about 110,000 clones, 55% to 70% detected once. Sequenced: memory CD8+ T cells sorted from blood. Indicated subset: CD45RO+ cells pooled with CCR7-negative TemRA cells. Receptor source: a woman in her 30s in good health.

J is TRBJ1-4 and V is TRBV9, with a tentative D call TRBD1 (6 bases). Looked up from germline, CDR1 is SGDLS and CDR2 is YYNGEE. The germline V and J ends were trimmed by 2 bases and 7 bases, with 18 bases remaining between them. The length of the CDR3 is 16 residues. The CDR3 reads CASSVAALGASEKLFF. In DNA, the CDR3 is TGTGCCAGCAGCGTCGCGGCCCTGGGGGCAAGTGAAAAACTGTTTTTT.

The chain recombines TRBV2 with TRBJ1-1, with D perhaps TRBD1 (5 bases). CDR1 and CDR2 (germline): SNHLY, FYNNEI. The CDR3 totals 14 residues. Trimming left V 11 bases short and J 1 base short, with 17 bases between. The CDR3 DNA reads as TGTGCCTGCTTAGAGGAGGGGTGGAACACTGAAGCTTTCTTT. Its translation is CACLEEGWNTEAFF.

This clone was recorded a few times. The CDR3: CAISESEERNSYEQYF. CDR3 nucleotide sequence: TGTGCCATCAGTGAGTCAGAGGAGAGAAACTCCTACGAGCAGTACTTC. This chain connects TRBV10-3 to TRBJ2-7; no clear D. This CDR3 region has 16 residues. The germline V gene has CDR1 ENHRY and CDR2 SYGVKD. Trimming shortened V by 0 bases and J by 0 bases, and 12 bases separated the two germline ends.

The chain recombines TRBV5-4 with TRBJ2-7; 11 nucleotides match TRBD2. This CDR3 contains 17 residues. V shed 1 base and J 0 bases; nucleotides not matched to a gene: 6. Germline CDR1 is SGHNT and CDR2 is YYREEE (reference sequence). This CDR3 reads CASSLSSGRLSSYEQYF. CDR3 nucleotides: TGTGCCAGCAGCTTGTCTAGCGGGAGGCTCAGCTCCTACGAGCAGTACTTC.

The chain links TRBV4-2 to TRBJ1-5; 7 bases match TRBD1. The CDR3 is 16 amino acids. CDR1 and CDR2 from the germline V gene are LGHNA and YNFKEQ. The V and J ends lost 2 bases and 6 bases, in that order; junction bases with no gene match: 10. CDR3 nucleotide sequence: TGTGCCAGCAGCCAAAACGTGGGGGACAGAACTCAGCCCCAGCATTTT. Translation: CASSQNVGDRTQPQHF.

The chain links TRBV5-1 to TRBJ1-1; D gene uncertain. This CDR3 has 15 residues. CDR1 is SGHRS and CDR2 is YFSETQ in the germline V gene. Trimming stripped 1 base from V and 0 bases from J, with 10 bases between. The CDR3: CASSLTSPMNTEAFF. In nucleotides, the CDR3 is TGCGCCAGCAGCTTGACTAGCCCCATGAACACTGAAGCTTTCTTT.

The V gene is TRBV27, the J gene TRBJ2-1; TRBD1 might be the D (6 bases). This CDR3 contains 14 residues. CDR1 and CDR2 from the germline V gene are MNHEY and SMNVEV (reference sequence). The ends were cut back, 0 bases at V and 8 bases at J, with 11 bases in the middle. The CDR3 sequence is CASSLSQGNYEQFF. CDR3 DNA: TGTGCCAGCAGTTTATCCCAGGGGAACTATGAGCAGTTCTTC.

This chain joins TRBV6-5 and TRBJ1-1; TRBD1 matches 7 bases. Germline loops: CDR1 MNHEY, CDR2 SVGAGI. The length of the CDR3 is 13 residues. J lost 2 bases, V lost 6 bases, and 3 bases had no gene match. The CDR3 DNA reads as TGTGCCAGCAGGACAGGGTTAAACACTGAAGCTTTCTTT. It codes for CASRTGLNTEAFF.

J is TRBJ2-3 and V is TRBV4-2, with 11 bases lining up with TRBD2. The CDR3 has 21 residues. The V and J ends lost 4 bases and 1 base, in that order; junction bases with no gene match: 19. CDR1 and CDR2 from the germline V gene are LGHNA and YNFKEQ. CDR3 amino acids: CASSRTIPIPGLAERTDTQYF. CDR3 in DNA: TGTGCCAGCAGCCGAACCATTCCCATACCGGGACTAGCGGAACGCACAGATACGCAGTATTTT.